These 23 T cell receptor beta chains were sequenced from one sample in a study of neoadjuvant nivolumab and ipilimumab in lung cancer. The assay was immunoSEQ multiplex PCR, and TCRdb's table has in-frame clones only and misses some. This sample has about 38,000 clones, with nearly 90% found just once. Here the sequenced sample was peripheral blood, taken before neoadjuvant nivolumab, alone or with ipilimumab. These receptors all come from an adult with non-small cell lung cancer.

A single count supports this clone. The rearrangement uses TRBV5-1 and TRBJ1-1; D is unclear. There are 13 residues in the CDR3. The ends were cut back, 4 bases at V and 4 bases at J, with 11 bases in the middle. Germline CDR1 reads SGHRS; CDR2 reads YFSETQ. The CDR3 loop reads CASSRTVSTEAFF. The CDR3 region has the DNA TGCGCCAGCAGCAGGACCGTATCCACTGAAGCTTTCTTT.

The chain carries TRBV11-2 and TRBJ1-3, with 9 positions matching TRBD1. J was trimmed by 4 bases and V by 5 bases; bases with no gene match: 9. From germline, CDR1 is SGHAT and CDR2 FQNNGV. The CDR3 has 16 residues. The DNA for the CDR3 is TGTGCCAGCAGCACGTTACAGGGGGCGAGGGGAAACACCATATATTTT. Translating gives CASSTLQGARGNTIYF.

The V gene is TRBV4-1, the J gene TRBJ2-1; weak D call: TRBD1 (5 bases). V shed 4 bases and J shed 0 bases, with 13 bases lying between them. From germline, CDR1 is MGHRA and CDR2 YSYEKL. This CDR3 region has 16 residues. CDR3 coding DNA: TGCGCCAGCAGCCCCCAGGGAAGGGTCTCCTACAATGAGCAGTTCTTC. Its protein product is CASSPQGRVSYNEQFF.

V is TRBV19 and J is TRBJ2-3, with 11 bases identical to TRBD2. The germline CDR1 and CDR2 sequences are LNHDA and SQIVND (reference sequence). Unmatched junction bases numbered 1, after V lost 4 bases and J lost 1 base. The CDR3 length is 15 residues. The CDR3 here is CASSNSGGGTDTQYF. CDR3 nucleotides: TGTGCCAGTAGTAATAGCGGGGGGGGCACAGATACGCAGTATTTT.

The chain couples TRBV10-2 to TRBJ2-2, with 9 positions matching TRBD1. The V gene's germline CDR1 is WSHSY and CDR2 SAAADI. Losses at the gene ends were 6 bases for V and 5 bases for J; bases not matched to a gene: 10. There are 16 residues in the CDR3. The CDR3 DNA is TGCGCCAGCAGAGAAACCGGGACAGGGATAACCGGGGAGCTGTTTTTT. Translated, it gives CASRETGTGITGELFF.

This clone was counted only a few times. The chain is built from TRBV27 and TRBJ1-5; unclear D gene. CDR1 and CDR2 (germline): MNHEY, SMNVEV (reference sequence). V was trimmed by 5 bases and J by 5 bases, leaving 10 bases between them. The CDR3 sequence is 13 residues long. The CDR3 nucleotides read TGTGCCAGCAGTCTAGGGTTTGATCAGCCCCAGCATTTT. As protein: CASSLGFDQPQHF.

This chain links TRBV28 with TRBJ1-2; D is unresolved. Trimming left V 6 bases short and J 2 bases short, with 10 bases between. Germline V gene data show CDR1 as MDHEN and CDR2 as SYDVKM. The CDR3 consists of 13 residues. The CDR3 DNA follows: TGTGCCAGCAGCCCCCGACCGAACTATGGCTACACCTTC. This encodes CASSPRPNYGYTF.

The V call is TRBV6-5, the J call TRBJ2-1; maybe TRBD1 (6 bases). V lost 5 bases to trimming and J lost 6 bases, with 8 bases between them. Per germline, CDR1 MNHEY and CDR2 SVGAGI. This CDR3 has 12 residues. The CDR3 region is CASSTQGNEQFF. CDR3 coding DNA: TGTGCCAGCAGTACACAGGGCAATGAGCAGTTCTTC.

CDR3 sequence (DNA): TGTGCCAGCAGGCCCGGGAGTAGCTACGAGCAGTACTTC. Protein product: CASRPGSSYEQYF. The chain employs TRBV13 and TRBJ2-7, with a tentative D call TRBD2 (6 bases). Germline V gene data show CDR1 as PRHDT and CDR2 as FYEKMQ (reference sequence). CDR3 size: 13 residues. V lost 6 bases and J 3 bases, leaving 12 bases between the germline ends.

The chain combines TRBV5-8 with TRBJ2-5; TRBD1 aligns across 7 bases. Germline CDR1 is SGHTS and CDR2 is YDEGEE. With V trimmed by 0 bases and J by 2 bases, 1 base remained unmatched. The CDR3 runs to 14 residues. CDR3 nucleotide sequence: TGTGCCAGCAGCTTGGGGGGACAGCAAGAGACCCAGTACTTC. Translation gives CASSLGGQQETQYF.

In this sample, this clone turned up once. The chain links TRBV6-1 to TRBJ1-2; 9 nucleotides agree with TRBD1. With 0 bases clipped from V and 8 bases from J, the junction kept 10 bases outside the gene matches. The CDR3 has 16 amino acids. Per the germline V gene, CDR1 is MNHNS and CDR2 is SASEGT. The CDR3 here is CASSEALGQGVTGYTF. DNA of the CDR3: TGTGCCAGCAGTGAAGCGCTGGGACAGGGAGTAACGGGCTACACCTTC.

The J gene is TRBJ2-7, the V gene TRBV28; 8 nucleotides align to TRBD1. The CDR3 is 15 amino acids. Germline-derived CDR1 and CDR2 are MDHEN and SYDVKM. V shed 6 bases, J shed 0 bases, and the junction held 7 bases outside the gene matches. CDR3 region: CASSRDGTGSYEQYF. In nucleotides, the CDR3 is TGTGCCAGCAGCCGGGATGGGACAGGCTCCTACGAGCAGTACTTC.

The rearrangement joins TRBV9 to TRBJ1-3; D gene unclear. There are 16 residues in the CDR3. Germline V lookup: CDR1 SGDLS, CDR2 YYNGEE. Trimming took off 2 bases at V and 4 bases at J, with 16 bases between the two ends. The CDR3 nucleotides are TGTGCCAGCAGCGTCCGGTGGGATGGCTTCGGAAACACCATATATTTT. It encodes CASSVRWDGFGNTIYF.

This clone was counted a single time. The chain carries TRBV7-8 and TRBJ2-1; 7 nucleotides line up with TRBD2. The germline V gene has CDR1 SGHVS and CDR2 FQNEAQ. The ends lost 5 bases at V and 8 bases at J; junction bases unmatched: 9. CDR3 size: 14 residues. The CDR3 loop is CASSMREIKDEQFF. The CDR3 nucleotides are TGTGCCAGCAGCATGCGGGAGATTAAGGATGAGCAGTTCTTC.

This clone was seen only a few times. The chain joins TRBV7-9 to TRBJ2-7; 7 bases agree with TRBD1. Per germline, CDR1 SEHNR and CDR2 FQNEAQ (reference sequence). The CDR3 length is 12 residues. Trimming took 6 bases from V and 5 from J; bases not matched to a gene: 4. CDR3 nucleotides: TGTGCCAGCAGTCAAACAGGGGACGAGCAGTACTTC. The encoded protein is CASSQTGDEQYF. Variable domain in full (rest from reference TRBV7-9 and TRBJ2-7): DTGVSQNPRHKITKRGQNVTFRCDPISEHNRLYWYRQTLGQGPEFLTYFQNEAQLEKSRLLSDRFSAERPKGSFSTLEIQRTEQGDSAMYLCASSQTGDEQYFGPGTRLTVT.

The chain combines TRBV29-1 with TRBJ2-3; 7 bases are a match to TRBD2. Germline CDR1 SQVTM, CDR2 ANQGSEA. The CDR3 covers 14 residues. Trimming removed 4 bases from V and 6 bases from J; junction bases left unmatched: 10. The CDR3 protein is CSVVRAGALDTQYF. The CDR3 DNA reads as TGCAGCGTTGTGAGGGCGGGAGCTCTGGATACGCAGTATTTT.

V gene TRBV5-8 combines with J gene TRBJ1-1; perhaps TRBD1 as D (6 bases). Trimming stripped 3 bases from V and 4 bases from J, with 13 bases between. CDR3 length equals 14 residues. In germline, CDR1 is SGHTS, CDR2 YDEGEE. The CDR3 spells CASSWGQGTTEAFF. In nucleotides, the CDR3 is TGTGCCAGCAGCTGGGGGCAGGGAACCACTGAAGCTTTCTTT.

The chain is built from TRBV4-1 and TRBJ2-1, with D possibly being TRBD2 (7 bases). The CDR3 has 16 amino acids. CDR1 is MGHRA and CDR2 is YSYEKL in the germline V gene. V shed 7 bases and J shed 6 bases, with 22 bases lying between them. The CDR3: CASKGLSGEGLNEQFF. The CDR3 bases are TGCGCCAGCAAAGGGCTATCAGGGGAGGGCCTCAATGAGCAGTTCTTC.

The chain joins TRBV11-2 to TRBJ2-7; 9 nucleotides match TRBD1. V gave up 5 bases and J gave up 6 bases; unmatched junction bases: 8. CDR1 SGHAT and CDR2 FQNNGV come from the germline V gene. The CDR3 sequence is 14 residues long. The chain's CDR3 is CASSEYGQGTEQYF. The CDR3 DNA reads TGTGCCAGCAGCGAATATGGACAGGGGACCGAGCAGTACTTC.

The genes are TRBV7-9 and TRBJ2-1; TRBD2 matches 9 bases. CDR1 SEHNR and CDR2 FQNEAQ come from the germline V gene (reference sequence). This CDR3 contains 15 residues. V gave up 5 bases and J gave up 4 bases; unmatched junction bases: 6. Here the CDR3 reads CASSAIAGAYNEQFF. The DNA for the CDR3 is TGTGCCAGCAGCGCCATAGCGGGAGCTTACAATGAGCAGTTCTTC.

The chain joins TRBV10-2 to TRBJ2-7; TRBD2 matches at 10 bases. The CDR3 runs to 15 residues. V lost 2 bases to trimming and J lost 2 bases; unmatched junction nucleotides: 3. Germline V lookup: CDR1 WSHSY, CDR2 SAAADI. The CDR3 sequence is CASSEQAGGPYEQYF. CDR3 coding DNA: TGCGCCAGCAGTGAGCAAGCGGGAGGGCCCTACGAGCAGTACTTC.

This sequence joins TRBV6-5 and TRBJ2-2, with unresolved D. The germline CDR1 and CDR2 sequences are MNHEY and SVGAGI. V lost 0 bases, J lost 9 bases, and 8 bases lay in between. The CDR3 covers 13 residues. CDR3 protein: CASSYSLDRELFF. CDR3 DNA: TGTGCCAGCAGTTACTCCCTCGACCGGGAGCTGTTTTTT.

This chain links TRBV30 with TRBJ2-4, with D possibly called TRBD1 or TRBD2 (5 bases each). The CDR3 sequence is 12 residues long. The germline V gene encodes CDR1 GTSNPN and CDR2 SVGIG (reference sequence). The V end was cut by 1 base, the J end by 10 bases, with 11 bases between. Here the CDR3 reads CAWSGSGTIQYF. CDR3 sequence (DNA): TGTGCCTGGAGTGGTTCGGGGACGATTCAGTACTTC.